This TCR beta chain was recovered during a study of T cells in Graves' hyperthyroidism and ophthalmopathy. V lost 6 bases to trimming and J lost 0 bases; unmatched junction nucleotides: 11. Germline V gives CDR1 DFQATT, CDR2 SNEGSKA (reference sequence). The length of the CDR3 is 16 residues. This clonotype was seen repeatedly, ten times or more. Regions amplified from RNA transcripts were the TCR beta CDR3 regions. First-round RT-PCR with HTBI primers amplified the TCR CDR3 region. Using its own MiXCR run on the multiplex PCR reads, TCRdb lists one record per CDR3 protein. This sample has tens of thousands of distinct CDR3 sequences; around half occur once, and the top ten carry about a tenth.

This clonotype originated in a woman in her fifties or sixties with Graves' ophthalmopathy. Input material: blood. The rearrangement links TRBV20-1 to TRBJ1-5, with 7 positions matching TRBD1. In nucleotides, the CDR3 is TGCAGTGCGCGCAAACGGACAGGTTATAGCAATCAGCCCCAGCATTTT. As protein: CSARKRTGYSNQPQHF.